The 26 T cell receptor beta chains below come from one sample, sequenced in a study of graft-versus-host responses after intestinal transplantation. The table came from immunoSEQ multiplex PCR; TCRdb's copy has only in-frame clones and leaves some out. The sample has approximately 12,000 clones; 70% to 85% are singletons. Researchers processed graft tissue to release intraepithelial and lamina propria lymphocytes. This specimen consisted of ileum tissue, obtained less than 150 days after intestinal transplantation. The receptors come from a human patient who received an intestinal transplant, so some T cells may come from the graft donor.

The chain uses TRBV4-2 and TRBJ1-3; 9 bases align to TRBD1. The junction had 1 base not matched to a gene; V was cut back by 1 base and J by 6 bases. Germline values: CDR1 LGHNA, CDR2 YNFKEQ. There are 14 residues in the CDR3. CDR3 protein: CASSQGTGENTIYF. DNA of the CDR3: TGTGCCAGCAGCCAAGGGACAGGGGAAAACACCATATATTTT.

This clone ranks as medium-sized. The CDR3 coding sequence is TGTGCCAGCGATGGGACAGGGCTCAATTCACCCCTCCACTTT. Translation: CASDGTGLNSPLHF. V is TRBV2 and J is TRBJ1-6, with TRBD1 matching over 9 bases. Trimming cost V 8 bases and J 7 bases; bases outside gene matches: 6. The CDR3 has 14 amino acids. Germline V gene data show CDR1 as SNHLY and CDR2 as FYNNEI. Complete variable domain (other parts from reference TRBV2 and TRBJ1-6): EPEVTQTPSHQVTQMGQEVILRCVPISNHLYFYWYRQILGQKVEFLVSFYNNEISEKSEIFDDQFSVERPDGSNFTLKIRSTKLEDSAMYFCASDGTGLNSPLHFGNGTRLTVT.

The chain joins TRBV19 to TRBJ2-7, with D tentatively TRBD2 (5 bases). This CDR3 has 12 amino acids. V lost 0 bases, J lost 8 bases, and 8 bases lay in between. Germline CDR1 LNHDA, CDR2 SQIVND (reference sequence). CDR3 in amino acids: CASSIDAGKQYF. The CDR3 nucleotides are TGTGCCAGTAGTATAGATGCGGGCAAGCAGTACTTC.

The rearrangement links TRBV28 to TRBJ1-5; perhaps TRBD1 as D (5 bases). This CDR3 is 13 amino acids long. V gave up 4 bases and J gave up 9 bases, with 13 bases separating them. Germline V gene sequence: CDR1 MDHEN, CDR2 SYDVKM. The DNA for the CDR3 is TGTGCCAGCAGTTGGATCGCGGGGGGGCCCCAGCATTTT. Residues: CASSWIAGGPQHF.

V gene TRBV9 combines with J gene TRBJ2-5; possible D gene TRBD2, 6 bases. There are 15 residues in the CDR3. Trimming pared 0 bases from V and 1 base from J, leaving 10 bases between. Germline values: CDR1 SGDLS, CDR2 YYNGEE. The CDR3 here is CASSVGGDLQETQYF. The CDR3 DNA follows: TGTGCCAGCAGCGTAGGGGGGGACCTCCAAGAGACCCAGTACTTC.

This clone was counted only a few times. The chain recombines TRBV6-4 with TRBJ2-1; 13 bases agree with TRBD2. The germline gives CDR1 MRHNA, CDR2 SNTAGT. The CDR3 has 15 residues. V gave up 2 bases and J gave up 6 bases; unmatched junction bases: 1. Here the CDR3 reads CASSDTSGGANEQFF. DNA of the CDR3: TGTGCCAGCAGTGACACTAGCGGGGGGGCCAATGAGCAGTTCTTC.

CDR3 in DNA: TGTGCCAGCTGCCCAGTCCAGGGGAGAAACACCATATATTTT. This sequence encodes CASCPVQGRNTIYF. The chain has TRBV11-2 and TRBJ1-3; D possibly corresponds to TRBD1 (6 bases). The germline V gene encodes CDR1 SGHAT and CDR2 FQNNGV. Trimming removed 8 bases from V and 5 bases from J, with 16 bases in between. The CDR3 runs 14 residues.

Only one count was recorded for this clone. V gene TRBV6-1 combines with J gene TRBJ2-3; 9 bases agree with TRBD2. CDR1 is MNHNS and CDR2 is SASEGT in the germline V gene. The junction had 1 base not matched to a gene; V was cut back by 0 bases and J by 3 bases. The CDR3 is made up of 15 amino acids. The CDR3 is CASSEAAGGTDTQYF. The CDR3 DNA is TGTGCCAGCAGTGAAGCGGCGGGGGGGACAGATACGCAGTATTTT.

V gene TRBV5-1 combines with J gene TRBJ2-1; 16 positions match TRBD2. Unmatched junction bases numbered 12, after V lost 0 bases and J lost 6 bases. The CDR3 has 20 amino acids. The germline gives CDR1 SGHRS, CDR2 YFSETQ. CDR3 in amino acids: CASSLGLGTSGRVRGNEQFF. CDR3 DNA: TGCGCCAGCAGCTTGGGCCTAGGGACTAGCGGGAGGGTCAGAGGCAATGAGCAGTTCTTC.

This rearrangement joins TRBV25-1 to TRBJ1-6; the match to TRBD1 covers 7 bases. Germline loops: CDR1 MGHDK, CDR2 SYGVNS. The V and J ends lost 6 bases and 0 bases, in that order; junction bases with no gene match: 5. This CDR3 region has 16 residues. Here the CDR3 reads CASRGQFSSYNSPLHF. DNA of the CDR3: TGTGCCAGCAGGGGACAGTTTAGCTCCTATAATTCACCCCTCCACTTT.

The rearrangement links TRBV28 to TRBJ2-7; 7 bases align to TRBD2. CDR1 is MDHEN and CDR2 is SYDVKM in the germline V gene. This CDR3 comprises 16 residues. V was pared by 2 bases and J by 0 bases, with 7 bases of the junction left unmatched. The DNA of the CDR3 is TGTGCCAGCAGTTTAAGTCTCGGGAGGAGCTCCTACGAGCAGTACTTC. It translates to CASSLSLGRSSYEQYF.

CDR3 nucleotides: TGTGCCAGCAGGTCCCTCGGGGGTTCCTACACCGGGGAGCTGTTTTTT. It is translated as CASRSLGGSYTGELFF. The V gene is TRBV27, the J gene TRBJ2-2; D perhaps matches TRBD2 (6 bases). This CDR3 is 16 amino acids long. Germline V gene sequence: CDR1 MNHEY, CDR2 SMNVEV (reference sequence). V was trimmed by 6 bases and J by 3 bases, leaving 17 bases between them.

A few counts support this clone. The chain uses TRBV19 and TRBJ2-3, with no clear D. The CDR3 consists of 11 residues. From germline, CDR1 is LNHDA and CDR2 SQIVND (reference sequence). The V gene lost 3 bases and the J gene lost 6 bases, with 4 bases spanning the gap. This chain's CDR3 is CASSISDTQYF. Here the CDR3 DNA reads TGTGCCAGTAGTATCTCGGATACGCAGTATTTT.

V and J are TRBV5-4 and TRBJ2-1; 11 bases align to TRBD2. The junction had 8 bases not matched to a gene; V was cut back by 4 bases and J by 5 bases. The CDR3 extends over 16 amino acids. The V gene's germline CDR1 is SGHNT and CDR2 YYREEE (reference sequence). The CDR3 nucleotides read TGTGCCAGCAGCCTCCTTAGCGGGGGGGCGAACAATGAGCAGTTCTTC. Translated: CASSLLSGGANNEQFF. Filled out from reference TRBV5-4 and TRBJ2-1, the complete variable domain reads ETGVTQSPTHLIKTRGQQVTLRCSSQSGHNTVSWYQQALGQGPQFIFQYYREEENGRGNFPPRFSGLQFPNYSSELNVNALELDDSALYLCASSLLSGGANNEQFFGPGTRLTVL.

The chain carries TRBV4-2 and TRBJ2-6; D call uncertain. Germline CDR1 reads LGHNA; CDR2 reads YNFKEQ. The CDR3 runs 16 residues. The V end lost 0 bases, the J end lost 0 bases, and 6 bases lay between the germline ends. The CDR3 region is CASSQESGSGANVLTF. CDR3 DNA: TGTGCCAGCAGCCAAGAGTCCGGCTCTGGGGCCAACGTCCTGACTTTC.

The J gene is TRBJ1-2, the V gene TRBV6-6; D remains unclear. This CDR3 comprises 15 residues. With 6 bases removed from V and 2 bases from J, the gap between germline ends came to 16 bases. From germline, CDR1 is MNHNY and CDR2 SVGAGI (reference sequence). CDR3 sequence (DNA): TGTGCCAGCAGCTCGGTTCCGGAGTGGAACTATGGCTACACCTTC. Encoded protein: CASSSVPEWNYGYTF.

The gene calls are TRBV2 and TRBJ2-7; 10 nucleotides agree with TRBD1. The CDR3 contains 15 residues. V lost 5 bases to trimming and J lost 5 bases; unmatched junction nucleotides: 9. Germline V gives CDR1 SNHLY, CDR2 FYNNEI. The CDR3 sequence: CASSLAGDRGNEQYF. The CDR3 DNA reads as TGTGCCAGCAGTCTCGCAGGGGACAGGGGAAACGAGCAGTACTTC. The full variable domain, rest sourced from reference TRBV2 and TRBJ2-7, is EPEVTQTPSHQVTQMGQEVILRCVPISNHLYFYWYRQILGQKVEFLVSFYNNEISEKSEIFDDQFSVERPDGSNFTLKIRSTKLEDSAMYFCASSLAGDRGNEQYFGPGTRLTVT.

Within the sample, this clone is medium-sized (0.01 to 0.1%). This sequence joins TRBV6-1 and TRBJ2-5; D possibly corresponds to TRBD1 (5 bases). This CDR3 contains 14 residues. The V gene's germline CDR1 is MNHNS and CDR2 SASEGT. V was shortened by 1 base and J by 5 bases, with 11 bases between the two germline ends. The CDR3 DNA reads TGTGCCAGCAGTGAAGGGCAGGGTGTGGAGACCCAGTACTTC. Amino acids: CASSEGQGVETQYF.

This chain joins TRBV2 and TRBJ2-5; 12 nucleotides agree with TRBD2. Trimming removed 8 bases from V and 5 bases from J; junction bases left unmatched: 15. Germline CDR1 and CDR2: SNHLY and FYNNEI. The CDR3 totals 17 residues. The CDR3, as DNA: TGTGCCAGCCTTCGGGAGAGACTAGCGGGAGTCCGGGAGACCCAGTACTTC. Translating it yields CASLRERLAGVRETQYF. The full variable domain, completed using reference TRBV2 and TRBJ2-5, is EPEVTQTPSHQVTQMGQEVILRCVPISNHLYFYWYRQILGQKVEFLVSFYNNEISEKSEIFDDQFSVERPDGSNFTLKIRSTKLEDSAMYFCASLRERLAGVRETQYFGPGTRLLVL.

The chain employs TRBV6-1 and TRBJ1-1; no firm D call. V was pared by 7 bases and J by 3 bases, with 9 bases between. CDR1 MNHNS and CDR2 SASEGT come from the germline V gene. There are 12 residues in the CDR3. CDR3 nucleotide sequence: TGTGCCAGCACCTCGTCCCACACTGAAGCTTTCTTT. Protein product: CASTSSHTEAFF.

The chain employs TRBV9 and TRBJ2-1; 8 bases are a match to TRBD1. Germline CDR1 reads SGDLS; CDR2 reads YYNGEE. V was clipped by 2 bases and J by 4 bases; unmatched bases: 5. The CDR3 runs to 15 residues. For the CDR3, the DNA is TGTGCCAGCAGCGTCGACAGGGGATTGTACAATGAGCAGTTCTTC. This encodes CASSVDRGLYNEQFF.

This clone was counted only a few times. The chain has TRBV5-6 and TRBJ1-6, with a tentative D call TRBD1 (5 bases). Trimming pared 1 base from V and 3 bases from J, leaving 5 bases between. Per the germline V gene, CDR1 is SGHDT and CDR2 is YYEEEE. The CDR3 loop spans 14 amino acids. The CDR3 sequence: CASSLTGYNSPLHF. In nucleotides, the CDR3 is TGTGCCAGCAGCTTGACAGGCTATAATTCACCCCTCCACTTT.

V usage is TRBV7-2 and J usage is TRBJ2-4; 8 bases are a match to TRBD2. V was pared by 0 bases and J by 6 bases, with 7 bases of the junction left unmatched. The germline CDR1 and CDR2 sequences are SGHTA and FQGNSA. The CDR3 spans 16 residues. For the CDR3, the DNA is TGTGCCAGCAGCTTAGCTAGCGGGACACCCGGAAACATTCAGTACTTC. Translating gives CASSLASGTPGNIQYF.

This clone was counted once. The genes are TRBV27 and TRBJ2-2; 8 bases are a match to TRBD2. The V gene's germline CDR1 is MNHEY and CDR2 SMNVEV (reference sequence). This CDR3 is built from 14 residues. The ends lost 6 bases at V and 6 bases at J; junction bases unmatched: 6. CDR3: CASRKRGRAGELFF. In DNA, the CDR3 is TGTGCCAGCAGGAAGCGGGGGCGTGCCGGGGAGCTGTTTTTT.

This clone was recorded a few times. The chain carries TRBV7-3 and TRBJ2-2; D is unresolved. CDR3 length: 12 residues. CDR1 SGHTA and CDR2 FQGTGA come from the germline V gene. V lost 4 bases, J lost 4 bases, and 4 bases lay in between. This chain's CDR3 is CASSSSTGELFF. CDR3 coding DNA: TGTGCCAGCAGCTCCTCCACCGGGGAGCTGTTTTTT.

The rearrangement uses TRBV5-4 and TRBJ2-5; 7 bases match TRBD1. The CDR3 totals 13 residues. With V trimmed by 2 bases and J by 3 bases, 1 base remained unmatched. Germline CDR1 and CDR2: SGHNT and YYREEE (reference sequence). CDR3 region: CASSLGTEETQYF. The CDR3 DNA is TGTGCCAGCAGCTTAGGGACAGAAGAGACCCAGTACTTC.